Detailed here is one T cell receptor beta chain. The use of a sample-barcoded 5' primer and a J-beta primer mix characterized a second PCR of roughly 7 to 11 cycles. TCRdb processed the 5' RACE reads anew with MiXCR; each CDR3 protein has one entry. The sample has 800,000 to 950,000 distinct CDR3 sequences; around 36% are singletons. The sample comes from a study of blood T cells in healthy people across ages. CDR3 length equals 15 residues. Germline assignment: CDR1 DFQATT and CDR2 SNEGSKA (reference sequence). V lost 0 bases to trimming and J lost 0 bases, with 9 bases between them. The V and J genes are TRBV20-1 and TRBJ1-5; the D is unclear. The source of this sequence is a man aged 18 to 29 in good health. The material sequenced was blood. In nucleotides, the CDR3 is TGCAGTGCTAGAGATCCCAGCATTAGCAATCAGCCCCAGCATTTT. This encodes CSARDPSISNQPQHF.